This TCR beta chain was captured by sequencing in a study of blood T cell repertoires in COVID-19. Study-wide background: Researchers got acute and convalescent COVID-19 samples from the United States, Italy and Spain. T cells, B-cell-depleted T cells, or PBMCs provided the cDNA or gDNA that served as material.

The table came from immunoSEQ multiplex PCR; TCRdb's copy has only in-frame clones and leaves some out. The sample holds about 75,000 clones, 88% seen once. The ends were cut back, 3 bases at V and 2 bases at J, with 16 bases in the middle. CDR3 length: 16 residues. CDR1 SNHLY and CDR2 FYNNEI come from the germline V gene. This TCR derives from a human donor in a cohort sampled during active COVID-19. The material sequenced was peripheral blood. V gene TRBV2 combines with J gene TRBJ1-2; the D gene is possibly TRBD1 (6 bases). The CDR3 DNA follows: TGTGCCAGCAGTGATCCTGAGGGGGGGAACAACTATGGCTACACCTTC. This encodes CASSDPEGGNNYGYTF.